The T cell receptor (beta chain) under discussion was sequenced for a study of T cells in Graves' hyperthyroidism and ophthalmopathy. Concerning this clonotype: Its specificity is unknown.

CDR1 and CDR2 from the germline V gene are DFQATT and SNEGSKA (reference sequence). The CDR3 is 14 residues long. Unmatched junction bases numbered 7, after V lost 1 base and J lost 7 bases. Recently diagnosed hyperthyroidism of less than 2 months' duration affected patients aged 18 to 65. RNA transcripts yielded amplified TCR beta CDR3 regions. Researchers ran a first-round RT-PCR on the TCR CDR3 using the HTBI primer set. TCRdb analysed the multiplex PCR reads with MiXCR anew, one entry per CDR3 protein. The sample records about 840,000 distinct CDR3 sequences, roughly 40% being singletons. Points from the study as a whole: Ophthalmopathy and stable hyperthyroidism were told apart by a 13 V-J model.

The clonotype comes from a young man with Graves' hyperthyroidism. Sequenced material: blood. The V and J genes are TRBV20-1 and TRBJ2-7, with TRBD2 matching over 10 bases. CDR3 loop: CSARVPLAGVEQYF. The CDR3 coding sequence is TGCAGTGCTAGAGTCCCCCTAGCGGGAGTAGAGCAGTACTTC.